Described below is a single T cell receptor (beta chain) sequence and its context. Methods used by the authors: Nucleated cell counts were estimated from reference gene primer amplification. The protocol was immunoSEQ multiplex PCR, while the TCRdb copy is restricted to in-frame clones and leaves out a portion. Clone size and the V and J calls come from that table; the DNA yielded D and trimming. The data contain about 31,000 clones, roughly 90% of them singletons. The data originate from a study of blood T cell repertoires in COVID-19. Study information: There were acute and convalescent COVID-19 samples, and they came from the United States, Italy and Spain. T cells, B-cell-depleted T cells, or PBMCs supplied cDNA or gDNA.

The sequence was obtained from a woman in her forties with active or convalescent COVID-19. The material sequenced was peripheral blood.

The CDR3 protein is CAWSVGTGPYEQYF. The CDR3, as DNA: TGTGCCTGGAGTGTAGGGACAGGGCCCTACGAGCAGTACTTC. This chain links TRBV30 with TRBJ2-7; 9 bases are shared with TRBD1. The CDR3 has 14 amino acids. With V trimmed by 0 bases and J by 2 bases, 2 bases remained unmatched. Germline values: CDR1 GTSNPN, CDR2 SVGIG (reference sequence).